The clone carrying this T cell receptor beta chain was detected only a few times. What it binds is not known. The sample is drawn from a study of T cells after yellow fever vaccination. It was through 5'RACE template switching that TCR cDNA was made, with a universal primer site and UMIs added. TCRdb re-analysed the 5' RACE reads in MiXCR, keeping a single row per CDR3 protein. This sample has hundreds of thousands of distinct CDR3 sequences, with 6.2% found just once. Whole-study findings and limits: Subsequent booster samples again held most clones from primary vaccination (more than 95% CD4, nearly 90% CD8). Within FACS-sorted repertoires, abundant clonotypes contaminating from the bulk population could be present. Clonotypes appearing in both CD4 and CD8 compartments existed, and their share was small.

Trimming stripped 5 bases from V and 6 bases from J, with 23 bases between. The CDR3 totals 15 residues. Per the germline V gene, CDR1 is DFQATT and CDR2 is SNEGSKA (reference sequence). The sequencing here drew on PBMCs, taken 5 days after the yellow fever booster vaccination. This sequence was found in a man aged 30-40 years who received the YFV17D yellow fever vaccine. V is TRBV20-1 and J is TRBJ2-7; D may correspond to TRBD1 or TRBD2 (6 bases each). DNA of the CDR3: TGCAGTGCTTCACCCCTCGGGGGCTATTATCCCGAGCAGTACTTC. It codes for CSASPLGGYYPEQYF.